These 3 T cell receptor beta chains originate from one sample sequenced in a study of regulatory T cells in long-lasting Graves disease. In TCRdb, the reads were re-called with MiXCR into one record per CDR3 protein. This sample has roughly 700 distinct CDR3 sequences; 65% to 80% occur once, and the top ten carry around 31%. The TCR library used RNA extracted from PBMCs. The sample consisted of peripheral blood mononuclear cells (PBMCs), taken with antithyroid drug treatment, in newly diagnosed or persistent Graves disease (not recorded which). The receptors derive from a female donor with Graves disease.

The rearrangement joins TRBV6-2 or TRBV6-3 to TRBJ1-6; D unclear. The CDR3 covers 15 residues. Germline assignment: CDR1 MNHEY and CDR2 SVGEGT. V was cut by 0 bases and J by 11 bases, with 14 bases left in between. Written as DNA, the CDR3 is TGTGCCAGCAGTTACTCTGGGCCGGGGAGCCCACCCCTCCACTTT. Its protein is CASSYSGPGSPPLHF.

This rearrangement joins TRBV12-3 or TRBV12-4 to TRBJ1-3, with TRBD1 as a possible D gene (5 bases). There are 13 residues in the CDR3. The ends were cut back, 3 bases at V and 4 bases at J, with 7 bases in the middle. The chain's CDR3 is CASSFGAGNTIYF. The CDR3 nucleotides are TGTGCCAGCAGTTTCGGGGCAGGAAACACCATATATTTT.

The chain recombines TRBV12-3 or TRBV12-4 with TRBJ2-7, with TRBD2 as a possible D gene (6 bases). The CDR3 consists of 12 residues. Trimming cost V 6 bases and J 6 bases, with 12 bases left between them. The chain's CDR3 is CASSDFSGEQYF. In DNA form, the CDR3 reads TGTGCCAGCAGCGACTTTAGCGGCGAGCAGTACTTC.